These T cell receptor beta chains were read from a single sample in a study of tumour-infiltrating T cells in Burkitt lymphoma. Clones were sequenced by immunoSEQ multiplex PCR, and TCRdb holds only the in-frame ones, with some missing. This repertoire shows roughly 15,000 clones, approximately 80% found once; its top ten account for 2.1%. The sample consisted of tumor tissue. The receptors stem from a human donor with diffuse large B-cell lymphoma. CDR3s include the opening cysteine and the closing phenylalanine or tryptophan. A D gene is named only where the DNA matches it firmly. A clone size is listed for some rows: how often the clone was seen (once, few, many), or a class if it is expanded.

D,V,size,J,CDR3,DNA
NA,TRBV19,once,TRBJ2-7,CASSIQRSSYEQYF,TGTGCCAGTAGTATTCAGCGGAGCTCCTACGAGCAGTACTTC
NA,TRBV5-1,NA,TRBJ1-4,CASRGSTNEKLFF,TGCGCCAGCAGAGGATCAACTAATGAAAAACTGTTTTTT
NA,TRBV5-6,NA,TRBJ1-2,CASGMAATGLGGYTF,TGTGCCTCAGGGATGGCGGCAACAGGGCTCGGTGGCTACACCTTC
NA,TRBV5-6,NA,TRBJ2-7,CASSLDWKGEQYF,TGTGCCAGCAGCTTGGACTGGAAAGGTGAGCAGTACTTC
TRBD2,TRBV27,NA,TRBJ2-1,CASKLAGDYNEQFF,TGTGCCAGCAAACTAGCGGGAGACTACAATGAGCAGTTCTTC
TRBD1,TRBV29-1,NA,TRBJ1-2,CSVVGSPPNQGDYYGYTF,TGCAGCGTTGTCGGGTCCCCCCCGAACCAGGGGGACTACTATGGCTACACCTTC
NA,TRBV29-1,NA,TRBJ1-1,CSGVTGNTEAFF,TGCAGCGGCGTTACAGGGAACACTGAAGCTTTCTTT
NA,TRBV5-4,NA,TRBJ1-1,CASSFAGSTTEAFF,TGTGCCAGCAGCTTCGCCGGTTCGACCACTGAAGCTTTCTTT
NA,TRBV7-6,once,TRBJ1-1,CASSVSGGWTEAFF,TGTGCCAGCAGCGTATCGGGGGGCTGGACTGAAGCTTTCTTT
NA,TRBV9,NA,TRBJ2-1,CASSVTNNEQFF,TGTGCCAGCAGCGTAACGAACAATGAGCAGTTCTTC
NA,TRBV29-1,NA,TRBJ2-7,CSVEVTSYEQYF,TGCAGCGTTGAAGTCACGTCCTACGAGCAGTACTTC
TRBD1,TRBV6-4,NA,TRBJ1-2,CASSLTGTGGFGYTF,TGTGCCAGCAGCCTCACCGGGACAGGGGGCTTTGGCTACACCTTC
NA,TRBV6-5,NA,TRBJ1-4,CASSYSIRNEKLFF,TGTGCCAGCAGTTACTCAATCCGGAATGAAAAACTGTTTTTT
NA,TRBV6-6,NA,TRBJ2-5,CASSYLGSQETQYF,TGTGCCAGCAGTTACTTAGGGTCCCAAGAGACCCAGTACTTC
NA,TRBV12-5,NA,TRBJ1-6,CASGLVHTGSYRSPLHF,TGTGCTAGTGGTTTGGTACATACAGGGTCGTACCGTTCACCCCTCCACTTT
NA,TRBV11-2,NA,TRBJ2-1,CASSPGQSYNEQFF,TGTGCCAGCAGCCCCGGGCAAAGTTACAATGAGCAGTTCTTC
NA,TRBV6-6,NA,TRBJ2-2,CASTQKNTGELFF,TGTGCCAGCACGCAGAAGAACACCGGGGAGCTGTTTTTT
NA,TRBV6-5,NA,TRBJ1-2,CASSYGAGLGYTF,TGTGCCAGCAGTTACGGGGCAGGCCTAGGCTACACCTTC
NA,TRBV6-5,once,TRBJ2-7,CASSLTYLSYEQYF,TGTGCCAGCAGTTTGACTTACCTAAGCTACGAGCAGTACTTC
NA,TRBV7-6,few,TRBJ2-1,CASSYDSSYNEQFF,TGTGCCAGCAGCTACGACAGCTCCTACAATGAGCAGTTCTTC
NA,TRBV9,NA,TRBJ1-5,CASSVGTNQPQHF,TGTGCCAGCAGCGTCGGGACGAATCAGCCCCAGCATTTT
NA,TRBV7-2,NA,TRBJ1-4,CASSLRGQGSEKLFF,TGTGCCAGCAGCTTACGGGGGCAGGGTAGTGAAAAACTGTTTTTT
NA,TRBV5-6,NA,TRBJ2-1,CASSFGGSYNEQFF,TGTGCCAGCAGCTTCGGTGGTTCCTACAATGAGCAGTTCTTC
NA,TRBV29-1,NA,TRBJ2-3,CSVEDGLRSDTQYF,TGCAGCGTTGAAGATGGGTTGAGGTCAGATACGCAGTATTTT
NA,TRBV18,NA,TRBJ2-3,CASSLRDTDTQYF,TGTGCCAGCTCCCTCAGGGACACAGATACGCAGTATTTT
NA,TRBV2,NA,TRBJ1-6,CASRTDGDRGPLHF,TGTGCCAGCAGGACCGATGGGGATAGAGGTCCCCTCCACTTT
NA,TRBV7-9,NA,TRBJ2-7,CASSITFRDLSYEQYF,TGTGCCAGCAGCATAACTTTCAGGGACCTCTCCTACGAGCAGTACTTC
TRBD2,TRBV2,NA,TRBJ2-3,CASRVTSGRTDTQYF,TGTGCCAGCCGTGTGACTAGCGGACGCACAGATACGCAGTATTTT
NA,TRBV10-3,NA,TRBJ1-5,CAISDPRTGSNQPQHF,TGTGCCATCAGTGACCCGCGTACAGGTAGCAATCAGCCCCAGCATTTT
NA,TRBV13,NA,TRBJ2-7,CASSLVPGQSEQYF,TGTGCCAGCAGCTTAGTTCCCGGACAGAGCGAGCAGTACTTC
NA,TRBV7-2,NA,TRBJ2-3,CASSPTRLSDTQYF,TGTGCCAGCAGCCCCACGAGGTTGTCAGATACGCAGTATTTT
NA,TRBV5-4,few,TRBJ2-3,CASKDVSRGTDTQYF,TGTGCCAGCAAGGATGTTTCCAGGGGCACAGATACGCAGTATTTT
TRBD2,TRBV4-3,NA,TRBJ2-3,CASSQDLRGVLDTQYF,TGCGCCAGCAGCCAAGACTTGCGGGGGGTTTTAGATACGCAGTATTTT
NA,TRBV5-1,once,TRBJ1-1,CASSLAVSMNTEAFF,TGCGCCAGCAGCTTGGCGGTCAGTATGAACACTGAAGCTTTCTTT
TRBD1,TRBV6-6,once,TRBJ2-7,CATWGQGYEQYF,TGTGCCACATGGGGACAGGGTTACGAGCAGTACTTC